The sequence of this T cell receptor (beta chain) was determined in a study of shared T cell receptors in the human thymus. The V gene end was trimmed by 0 bases and the J gene end by 1 base; junction bases not matched to a gene: 8. CDR3 length equals 18 residues. Per the germline V gene, CDR1 is LGHNA and CDR2 is YSLEER. The protocol was immunoSEQ multiplex PCR, while the TCRdb copy is restricted to in-frame clones and leaves out a portion. The repertoire has about 380,000 clones, more than 85% of them found once; the top ten carry roughly 0.021%. Sequencing was performed on thymocytes. The chain uses TRBV4-3 and TRBJ2-4; 8 nucleotides match TRBD2. The receptor's source is a human donor. The CDR3 coding sequence is TGCGCCAGCAGCCAAGATCTAAGCGGGAGTGGGGCCAAAAACATTCAGTACTTC. Protein product: CASSQDLSGSGAKNIQYF.